Each of the 21 T cell receptor beta chains below was sequenced from the same sample in a study of blood T cells in healthy people across ages. Then a second PCR, running roughly 6 to 11 cycles, was carried out with a sample-barcoded 5' primer and a J-beta primer mix. TCRdb recomputed calls from the 5' RACE reads with MiXCR, one row per CDR3 protein. The table includes fewer than 1,000,000 distinct CDR3 sequences, 46% detected once. Sequencing was carried out using blood. The receptors here all came from a man aged 80 or over in good health.

This clonotype was seen a few times. This sequence joins TRBV3-1 and TRBJ2-7; TRBD2 aligns across 7 bases. The CDR3 is 15 amino acids. J gave up 6 bases and V 4 bases, and 12 bases lay outside the gene matches. Germline V gene data show CDR1 as LGHDT and CDR2 as YNNKEL (reference sequence). Here the CDR3 DNA reads TGTGCCAGCAGCCTGAACCGGGACTACACCCTCGAGCAGTACTTC. It encodes CASSLNRDYTLEQYF.

The V gene is TRBV10-2, the J gene TRBJ2-3; D unresolved. Trimming shortened V by 4 bases and J by 6 bases, and 8 bases separated the two germline ends. The CDR3 loop spans 12 amino acids. Germline V gene lookup returns CDR1 WSHSY and CDR2 SAAADI. The CDR3, as DNA: TGCGCCAGCAGTGTTCAGAGTGATACGCAGTATTTT. Its translation is CASSVQSDTQYF.

V is TRBV21-1 and J is TRBJ1-5; the table's TRBD1 call for D was not verified on the DNA. TRBV21-1 is assigned pseudogene status. This CDR3 region has 15 residues. This chain's CDR3 is CASSLGGQGAQPQHF. In DNA form, the CDR3 reads TGTGCCAGCAGCCTCGGGGGACAGGGGGCTCAGCCCCAGCATTTT.

This clonotype was seen a few times. This chain links TRBV5-1 with TRBJ2-2; 11 bases align to TRBD1. The junction had 21 bases not matched to a gene; V was cut back by 3 bases and J by 5 bases. Germline V CDR1 and CDR2: SGHRS, YFSETQ. The CDR3 contains 21 residues. The DNA for the CDR3 is TGCGCCAGCAGCTCAGCGTCCGGACAGGGGGCTTTTGTGGGAGAGACCGGGGAGCTGTTTTTT. It codes for CASSSASGQGAFVGETGELFF.

This clonotype was detected a few times. The CDR3 sequence: CASSPQRGLYNEQYF. CDR3 DNA sequence: TGTGCCAGCAGCCCCCAAAGAGGGCTCTACAATGAGCAGTACTTC. The chain recombines TRBV13 with TRBJ2-1; possible D gene TRBD2, 5 bases. The J call could be wrong; TRBJ2-7 is a better fit for the DNA end. CDR1 and CDR2 (germline): PRHDT, FYEKMQ (reference sequence). CDR3 length equals 15 residues.

This clonotype has a single count. The CDR3 spells CASSPFAGGTFDEQFF. CDR3 DNA: TGTGCCAGCAGCCCTTTTGCGGGAGGGACTTTTGATGAGCAGTTCTTC. The chain links TRBV11-1 to TRBJ2-1; 9 bases match TRBD2. Germline trimming cut 5 bases from V and 8 bases from J; bases unmatched to any gene: 13. The CDR3 runs to 16 residues. CDR1 is SGHAT, CDR2 FQDESV, per germline (reference sequence).

This clonotype was picked up a small number of times. The CDR3 nucleotides are TGTGCCAGCAGCGTAGACGGGAACATTCAGTACTTC. This encodes CASSVDGNIQYF. The chain links TRBV9 to TRBJ2-4, with unresolved D. V lost 0 bases and J 7 bases, leaving 5 bases between the germline ends. The germline V gene encodes CDR1 SGDLS and CDR2 YYNGEE. This CDR3 contains 12 residues.

This clonotype was observed many times. The chain joins TRBV7-2 to TRBJ2-1; 7 bases line up with TRBD2. Germline V gene sequence: CDR1 SGHTA, CDR2 FQGNSA. V was clipped by 4 bases and J by 0 bases; unmatched bases: 18. The CDR3 is made up of 20 amino acids. The CDR3 DNA follows: TGTGCCAGCAGCTGGCAGATCTCCGCTTGGGGGGGGGTCTCCTACAATGAGCAGTTCTTC. As protein: CASSWQISAWGGVSYNEQFF. Together with reference TRBV7-2 and TRBJ2-1, the CDR3 gives the full variable domain: GAGVSQSPSNKVTEKGKDVELRCDPISGHTALYWYRQSLGQGLEFLIYFQGNSAPDKSGLPSDRFSAERTGGSVSTLTIQRTQQEDSAVYLCASSWQISAWGGVSYNEQFFGPGTRLTVL.

This clonotype was seen more than once but under ten times. This chain joins TRBV20-1 and TRBJ2-3; the D gene is possibly TRBD2 (6 bases). Deletions cut 1 base from V and 6 bases from J, with 17 bases between. The CDR3 runs 15 residues. Looked up from germline, CDR1 is DFQATT and CDR2 is SNEGSKA (reference sequence). CDR3 in DNA: TGCAGTGCTAGAGTCGGGAGTGAATCTCGGGATACGCAGTATTTT. This gives the protein CSARVGSESRDTQYF.

The V gene is TRBV24-1, the J gene TRBJ2-4; TRBD1 is a possible D gene (6 bases). TRBJ2-5 explains the end of the DNA better; the J call may be wrong. The germline gives CDR1 KGHDR, CDR2 SFDVKD. This CDR3 spans 14 amino acids. As DNA, the CDR3 is TGTGCCACCAGTGATGCACAGGGTTTAGAGACCCAGTACTTC. Its protein is CATSDAQGLETQYF.

The chain has TRBV5-1 and TRBJ1-2; 7 bases align to TRBD1. The V and J ends lost 5 bases and 10 bases, in that order; junction bases with no gene match: 11. The CDR3 is 13 amino acids. CDR1 SGHRS and CDR2 YFSETQ come from the germline V gene. Written as DNA, the CDR3 is TGCGCCAGCAGTACGGCGACAGGGTTAGACTACACCTTC. Its translation is CASSTATGLDYTF.

About this clonotype itself: Since a much larger clone is just one base distant, this may be a read error. This chain joins TRBV18 and TRBJ1-1, with TRBD1 matching over 8 bases. Germline CDR1 and CDR2: KGHSH and LQKENI. The CDR3 loop spans 14 amino acids. V was pared by 6 bases and J by 5 bases, with 8 bases of the junction left unmatched. The CDR3 sequence is CASSTDRVRTEAFF. The CDR3 nucleotides read TGTGCCAGCTCTACGGACAGGGTGAGGACTGAAGCTTTCTTT.

The rearrangement uses TRBV20-1 and TRBJ2-5; 13 bases map to TRBD2. V lost 3 bases and J lost 4; bases outside the gene matches: 11. The CDR3 extends over 17 amino acids. Germline V gene data show CDR1 as DFQATT and CDR2 as SNEGSKA (reference sequence). CDR3 sequence reads: CSARRGGTSGARETQYF. CDR3 in DNA: TGCAGTGCTAGGAGGGGGGGGACTAGCGGGGCAAGAGAGACCCAGTACTTC.

The chain combines TRBV3-1 with TRBJ2-2, with D hard to call. Trimming cost V 1 base and J 6 bases, with 15 bases left between them. Germline loops: CDR1 LGHDT, CDR2 YNNKEL (reference sequence). This CDR3 has 16 amino acids. In DNA, the CDR3 is TGTGCCAGCAGCCAAGCGGACCCCTCGGGCGCCGGGGAGCTGTTTTTT. It translates to CASSQADPSGAGELFF.

The chain joins TRBV5-1 to TRBJ2-5, with a weak D call TRBD2 (7 bases). This CDR3 spans 14 amino acids. The ends were cut back, 6 bases at V and 11 bases at J, with 23 bases in the middle. Germline V gene data show CDR1 as SGHRS and CDR2 as YFSETQ. The CDR3 is CASTPGGAGPEQYF. In DNA form, the CDR3 reads TGCGCCAGCACCCCTGGGGGGGCTGGGCCTGAGCAGTACTTC.

This clonotype was picked up many times. The rearrangement joins TRBV11-2 to TRBJ2-5; no definite D call. CDR1 SGHAT and CDR2 FQNNGV come from the germline V gene. The CDR3 spans 14 residues. V gave up 5 bases and J gave up 5 bases, with 15 bases separating them. The CDR3, as DNA: TGTGCCAGCAGCCCCAGCCCGGGCCGGGAGACCCAGTACTTC. Amino acids: CASSPSPGRETQYF.

V and J are TRBV2 and TRBJ2-2; D gene uncertain. Trimming took off 5 bases at V and 3 bases at J, with 10 bases between the two ends. The germline gives CDR1 SNHLY, CDR2 FYNNEI. The CDR3 runs to 14 residues. The DNA of the CDR3 is TGTGCCAGCAGTCCAAACGGGTACACCGGGGAGCTGTTTTTT. As protein: CASSPNGYTGELFF.

This clonotype was counted only a few times. V is TRBV21-1 and J is TRBJ2-7; the tabulated D call, TRBD2, remains unverified against the DNA. TRBV21-1 is annotated as a pseudogene. The CDR3 covers 13 residues. The CDR3, as DNA: TGTGCCAGCAGCAGGGGCGGGAGGATGGAGCAGTACTTC. Its protein product is CASSRGGRMEQYF.

The chain is built from TRBV9 and TRBJ2-1; D is ambiguous. The CDR3 extends over 15 amino acids. Germline-derived CDR1 and CDR2 are SGDLS and YYNGEE. V lost 4 bases and J lost 0, with 11 bases in between. The CDR3 sequence: CASSPHYSSYNEQFF. The CDR3 nucleotides are TGTGCCAGCAGCCCCCACTACAGCTCCTACAATGAGCAGTTCTTC.

At least ten counts were recorded for this clonotype. The chain carries TRBV12-3 or TRBV12-4 and TRBJ2-7; 10 nucleotides align to TRBD1. V shed 4 bases and J 6 bases; nucleotides not matched to a gene: 6. This CDR3 contains 14 residues. The CDR3 loop reads CASSWTGGRSEQYF. For the CDR3, the DNA is TGTGCCAGCAGTTGGACAGGGGGTCGCTCCGAGCAGTACTTC.

This chain uses TRBV20-1 with TRBJ2-1; D is possibly TRBD2 (5 bases). Germline V gives CDR1 DFQATT, CDR2 SNEGSKA (reference sequence). V was trimmed by 4 bases and J by 4 bases, leaving 29 bases between them. This CDR3 spans 19 amino acids. This CDR3 reads CSATNGLSAGADNYNEQFF. Here the CDR3 DNA reads TGCAGTGCTACTAACGGGCTTTCGGCGGGCGCTGACAATTACAATGAGCAGTTCTTC.